The rows below give T cell receptor beta chains drawn from one sample of a study of blood T cell repertoires in COVID-19. Assay used: immunoSEQ multiplex PCR; TCRdb lists only in-frame clones, some missing. Of about 140,000 clones listed, 79% were seen once; the top ten hold less than 4.5%. The material sequenced was peripheral blood. The receptors originated from a man aged 55 to 69 with acute or convalescent COVID-19. CDR3s include the opening cysteine and the closing phenylalanine or tryptophan. The order of the fields is V gene, D gene, J gene, clone size, CDR3 protein, CDR3 DNA. A D gene is named only where the DNA matches it firmly. For some rows the clone size is stated as once, few or many, or as a class when expanded; others skip it.

>TRBV7-6|TRBD1|TRBJ1-3|-
CASSQPGGSGNTIYF
TGTGCCAGCAGCCAACCAGGGGGCTCTGGAAACACCATATATTTT
>TRBV7-2|-|TRBJ2-2|-
CASSLEAGRPTGELFF
TGTGCCAGCAGCTTAGAGGCGGGGCGACCCACCGGGGAGCTGTTTTTT
>TRBV18|TRBD1|TRBJ1-5|-
CASSPATGQVLGPQHF
TGTGCCAGCTCACCGGCGACGGGACAGGTATTGGGGCCCCAGCATTTT
>TRBV19|-|TRBJ2-2|-
CASRAGFTGELFF
TGTGCCTCTCGGGCAGGGTTTACCGGGGAGCTGTTTTTT
>TRBV28|TRBD1|TRBJ2-7|-
CASRRQGAYEQYF
TGTGCCAGCAGAAGACAGGGGGCGTACGAGCAGTACTTC
>TRBV24-1|TRBD2|TRBJ2-1|-
CATSDPGAGGKNEQFF
TGTGCCACCAGTGACCCCGGGGCGGGAGGGAAGAATGAGCAGTTCTTC
>TRBV7-2|TRBD2|TRBJ2-7|-
CASSLAHTSGSYEQYF
TGTGCCAGCAGCTTAGCTCACACTAGCGGGAGTTACGAGCAGTACTTC
>TRBV10-3|-|TRBJ2-2|-
CAISGTGANTGELFF
TGTGCCATCAGCGGCACAGGAGCGAACACCGGGGAGCTGTTTTTT
>TRBV7-2|-|TRBJ2-5|few
CASSLAGDLETQYF
TGTGCCAGCAGCTTAGCGGGAGATTTGGAGACCCAGTACTTC
>TRBV28|-|TRBJ2-3|-
CASSPHTDTQYF
TGTGCCAGCAGTCCACACACAGATACGCAGTATTTT
>TRBV7-5|-|TRBJ2-3|-
CARSLGVSGPDTQYF
TGTGCCAGAAGCTTAGGGGTTAGCGGGCCAGATACGCAGTATTTT
>TRBV5-1|-|TRBJ2-5|-
CASSLSGQAGQETQYF
TGCGCCAGCAGCTTGTCGGGCCAGGCGGGACAAGAGACCCAGTACTTC
>TRBV24-1|-|TRBJ2-1|-
CATSDYGGEQFF
TGTGCCACCAGTGATTACGGGGGTGAGCAGTTCTTC
>TRBV2|-|TRBJ1-2|-
CASSYGQLRGYTF
TGTGCCAGCAGTTACGGACAGCTGAGGGGCTACACCTTC
>TRBV7-2|-|TRBJ1-4|-
CASSLAGAATNEKLFF
TGTGCCAGCAGCTTGGCGGGGGCAGCGACTAATGAAAAACTGTTTTTT
>TRBV28|TRBD1|TRBJ2-7|-
CASRTGTGGYEQYF
TGTGCCAGCAGAACCGGGACAGGGGGCTACGAGCAGTACTTC